This T cell receptor beta chain was sequenced for a study of metastatic and nonmetastatic thyroid tumors. The wider study: Thyroid patients, malignant and benign, had repertoires compared across blood and tumor or nodule tissue. General study points: According to reports, the diversity of TCR beta was significantly higher in malignant thyroid tumors than in benign nodules, and this held in both blood and tumor samples.

Source study methods: The study's classifier, a distant-metastasis tool for papillary thyroid cancer, was built using CDR3 differences across clinicopathological groups. TCRdb reanalyzed the PCR reads with MiXCR. The V and J calls here are based on TCRdb, not the publication. Here the sample spans more than 50,000 clones, 20% to 25% being singletons. Before thyroid surgery, none of the patients had received any treatment. In this sample, this clone turned up many times. No antigen is known for it. In germline, CDR1 is MGHDK, CDR2 SYGVNS. The CDR3 loop spans 13 amino acids. Trimming took 1 base from V and 5 from J, leaving 7 bases between them.

This TCR was recovered from a female donor with papillary thyroid cancer or a benign thyroid nodule (not recorded which). Some clones in this sample may be carry-over from other donors' samples. The specimen was blood. The chain has TRBV25-1 and TRBJ2-3, with a possible D match to TRBD1 (5 bases). The CDR3 bases are TGTGCCAGCAGTGAATCAGGGCAAGATACGCAGTATTTT. It translates to CASSESGQDTQYF. The whole variable domain, filled in from reference TRBV25-1 and TRBJ2-3, reads EADIYQTPRYLVIGTGKKITLECSQTMGHDKMYWYQQDPGMELHLIHYSYGVNSTEKGDLSSESTVSRIRTEHFPLTLESARPSHTSQYLCASSESGQDTQYFGPGTRLTVL.